This T cell receptor (beta chain) was sequenced in a study of T cells after yellow fever vaccination. Findings and limits, study-wide: FACS-sorted repertoires could harbor abundant contaminating bulk-population clonotypes. Post-booster reappearance was seen for most primary-vaccination clones (about 96% CD4, 88% CD8).

This clonotype has at least ten counts. Its specificity is not known. Germline CDR1 DFQATT, CDR2 SNEGSKA (reference sequence). Unmatched junction bases numbered 1, after V lost 3 bases and J lost 3 bases. The CDR3 consists of 12 residues. TCRdb re-called the 5' RACE reads with MiXCR, one entry per CDR3 protein. The data show 500,000 to 550,000 distinct CDR3 sequences, around a fifth seen once. The sample consisted of PBMCs, taken 21 days after the first yellow fever vaccination. The TCR sequence derives from a young man who received the YFV17D yellow fever vaccine. V is TRBV20-1 and J is TRBJ2-5; 7 bases are a match to TRBD2. In DNA, the CDR3 is TGCAGTGCTAGCGGGGGGAAAGAGACCCAGTACTTC. Its translation: CSASGGKETQYF.